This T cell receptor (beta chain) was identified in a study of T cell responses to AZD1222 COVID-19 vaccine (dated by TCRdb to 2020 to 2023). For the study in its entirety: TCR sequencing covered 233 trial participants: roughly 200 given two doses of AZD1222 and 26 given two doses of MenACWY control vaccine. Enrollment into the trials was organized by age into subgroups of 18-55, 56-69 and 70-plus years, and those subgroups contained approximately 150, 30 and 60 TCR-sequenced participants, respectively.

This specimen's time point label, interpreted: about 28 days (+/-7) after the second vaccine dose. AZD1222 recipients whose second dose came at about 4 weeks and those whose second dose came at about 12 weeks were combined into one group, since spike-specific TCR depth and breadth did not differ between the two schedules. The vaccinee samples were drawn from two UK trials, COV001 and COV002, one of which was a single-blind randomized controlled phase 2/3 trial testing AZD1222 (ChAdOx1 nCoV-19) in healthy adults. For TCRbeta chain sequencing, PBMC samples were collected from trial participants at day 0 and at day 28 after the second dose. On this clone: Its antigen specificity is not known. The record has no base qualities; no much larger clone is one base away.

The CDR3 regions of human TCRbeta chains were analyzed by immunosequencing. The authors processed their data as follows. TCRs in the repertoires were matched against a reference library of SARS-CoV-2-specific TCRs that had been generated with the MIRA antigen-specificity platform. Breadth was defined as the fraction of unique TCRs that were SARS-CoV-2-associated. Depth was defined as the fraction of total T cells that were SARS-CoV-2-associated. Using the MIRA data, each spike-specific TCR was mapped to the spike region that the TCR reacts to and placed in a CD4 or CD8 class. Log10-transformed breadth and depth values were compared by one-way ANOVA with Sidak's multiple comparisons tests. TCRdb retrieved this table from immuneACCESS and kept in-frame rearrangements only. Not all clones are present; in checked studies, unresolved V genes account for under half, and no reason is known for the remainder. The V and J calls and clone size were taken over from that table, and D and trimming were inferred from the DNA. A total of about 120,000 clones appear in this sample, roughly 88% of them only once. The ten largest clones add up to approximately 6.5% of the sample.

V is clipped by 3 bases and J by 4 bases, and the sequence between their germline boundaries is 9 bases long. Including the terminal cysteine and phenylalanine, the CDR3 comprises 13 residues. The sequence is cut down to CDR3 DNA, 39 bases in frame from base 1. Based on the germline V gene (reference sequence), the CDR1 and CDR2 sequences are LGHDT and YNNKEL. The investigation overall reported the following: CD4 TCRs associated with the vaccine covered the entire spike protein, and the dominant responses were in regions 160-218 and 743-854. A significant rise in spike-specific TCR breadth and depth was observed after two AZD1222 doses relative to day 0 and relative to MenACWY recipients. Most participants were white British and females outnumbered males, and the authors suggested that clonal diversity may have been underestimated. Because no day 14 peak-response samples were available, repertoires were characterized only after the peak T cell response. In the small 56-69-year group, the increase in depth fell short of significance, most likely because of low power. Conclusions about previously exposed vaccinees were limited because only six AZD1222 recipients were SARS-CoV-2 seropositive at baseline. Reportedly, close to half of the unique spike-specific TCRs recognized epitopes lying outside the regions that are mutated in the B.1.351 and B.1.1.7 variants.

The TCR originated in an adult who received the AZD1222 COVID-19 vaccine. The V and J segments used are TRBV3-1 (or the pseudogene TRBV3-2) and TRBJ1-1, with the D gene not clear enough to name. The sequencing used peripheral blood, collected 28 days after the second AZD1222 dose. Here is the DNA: TGTGCCAGCAGCCAGCGGACGGGCACTGAAGCTTTCTTT. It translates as CASSQRTGTEAFF.